This paragraph reports one T cell receptor beta chain. There is no known antigen for this receptor. No much larger clone is present one base from it, and per-base qualities are unavailable. Patients with autoimmune disease history or receiving systemic immunosuppression were excluded from the trial. Peripheral blood for TCR sequencing was collected from all dose cohorts at baseline, on cycle 4 day 1, and on cycle 7 day 1. The samples were drawn from a first-in-human, open-label, multicenter phase I dose-escalation trial of ivuxolimab. Adults with locally advanced or metastatic melanoma, renal cell, hepatocellular, or head and neck squamous cell carcinoma were enrolled in the trial. CD4+ and CD8+ T cells were sorted separately from peripheral blood before TCR sequencing. To sequence the TCRbeta CDR3 region, genomic DNA was isolated from the sorted cells. The immunoSEQ Assay was used for sequencing of TCRbeta CDR3 regions. TCRdb took this table from immuneACCESS and kept in-frame rearrangements with V and J called. Such tables lack part of the clones; where checked against another copy, unresolved V genes explain under half of the gap, and the rest is unexplained. This sample holds some 64,000 clones; approximately 90% were observed only once. Of the sample, around a sixth is held by the ten largest clones.

V loses 0 bases of germline sequence and J loses 2 bases, and the interval between the two ends is 5 bases. The CDR3 goes from the cysteine to the phenylalanine over 13 residues. The kept DNA is CDR3 alone, 39 bases in frame from the first base. CDR1 and CDR2, looked up from the germline V gene, are SGHRS and YFSETQ. The record originates from a study of OX40 agonist ivuxolimab in advanced cancers. At the level of the whole study: The costimulatory receptor OX40 (CD134) was targeted by ivuxolimab, a fully human IgG2 agonistic monoclonal antibody. Intravenous ivuxolimab was administered to patients every 2 weeks at six dose levels: 0.01, 0.1, 0.3, 1.5, 3 and 10 mg/kg. Of the 50 to 55 patients in dose escalation, 19 had hepatocellular carcinoma, some 15 had melanoma, 9 had renal cell carcinoma and 9 had head and neck cancer. In the dose-escalation cohort, roughly 80% of patients were male, and the mean age was around 60 years, with a range of about 23 to 85. Prior anti-PD-1, anti-PD-L1 or anti-CTLA-4 therapy was permitted, and 40% to 50% of dose-escalation patients had received checkpoint inhibitors. Partial responses occurred in three dose-escalation patients: two with cutaneous melanoma and one with hepatocellular carcinoma. Peripheral TCRbeta sequencing was intended to test whether TCR sequence diversity was altered and clonal T-cell expansion was caused by ivuxolimab. The paper covers the monotherapy dose-escalation part of the phase I ivuxolimab trial, which included N of about 50 patients.

Results the study describes overall, beyond this receptor: In the 0.1-3.0 mg/kg groups, partial responders had among the lowest normalized peripheral clonal expansion, particularly in CD8+ T cells. Low levels of normalized T-cell clonal expansion were also seen in some patients who did not respond. After ivuxolimab, more expanded clones were found on average in CD8+ T cells than in CD4+ T cells. At doses from 0.1 to 3.0 mg/kg, clonal expansion was seen in both CD4+ and CD8+ blood T cells between baseline and week 6. The antigen specificity of the peripheral T cells that underwent clonal expansion was not determined.

This receptor was identified in an adult with an advanced solid tumor such as melanoma, head and neck, liver or kidney cancer. The sample here was CD4+ or CD8+ T cells sorted from blood, taken in a trial of the OX40 agonist ivuxolimab. The chain was built from TRBV5-1 and TRBJ1-2; no D gene is confidently identified. The DNA sequence follows: TGCGCCAGCAGCTTGGATGGGAACTATGGCTACACCTTC. This is translated as CASSLDGNYGYTF.